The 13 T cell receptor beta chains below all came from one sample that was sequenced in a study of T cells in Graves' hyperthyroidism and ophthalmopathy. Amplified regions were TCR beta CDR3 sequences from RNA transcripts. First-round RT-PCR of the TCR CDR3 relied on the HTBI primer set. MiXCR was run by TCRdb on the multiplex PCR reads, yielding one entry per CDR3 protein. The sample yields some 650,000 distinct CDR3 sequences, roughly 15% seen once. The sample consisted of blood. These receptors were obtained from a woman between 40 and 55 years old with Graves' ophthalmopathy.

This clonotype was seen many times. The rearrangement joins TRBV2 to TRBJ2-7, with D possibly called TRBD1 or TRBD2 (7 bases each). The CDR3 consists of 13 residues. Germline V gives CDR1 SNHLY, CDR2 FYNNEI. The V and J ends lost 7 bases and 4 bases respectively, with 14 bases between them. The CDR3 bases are TGTGCCAGCAAAGGGGGCGGGGGTTACGAGCAGTACTTC. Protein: CASKGGGGYEQYF.

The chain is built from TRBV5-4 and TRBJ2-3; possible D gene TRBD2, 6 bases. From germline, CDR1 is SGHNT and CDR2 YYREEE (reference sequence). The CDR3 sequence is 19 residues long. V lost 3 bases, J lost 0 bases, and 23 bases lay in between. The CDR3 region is CASSSGGSMGRISTDTQYF. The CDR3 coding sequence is TGTGCCAGCAGCTCAGGAGGGTCGATGGGGAGGATTAGCACAGATACGCAGTATTTT.

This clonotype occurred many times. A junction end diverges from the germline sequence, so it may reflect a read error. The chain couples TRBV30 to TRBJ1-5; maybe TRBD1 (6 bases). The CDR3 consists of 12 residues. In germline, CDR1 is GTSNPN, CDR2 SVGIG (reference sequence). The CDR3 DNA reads TGCAAAGAGGGGGGGGGCAATCAGCCCCAGCATTTT. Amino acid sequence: CKEGGGNQPQHF.

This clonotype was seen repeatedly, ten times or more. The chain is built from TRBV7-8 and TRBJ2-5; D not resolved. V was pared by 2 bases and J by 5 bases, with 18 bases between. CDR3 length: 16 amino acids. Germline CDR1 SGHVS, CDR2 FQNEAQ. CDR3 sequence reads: CASSLSPRVPPETQYF. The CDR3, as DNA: TGTGCCAGCAGCTTATCCCCTAGAGTTCCTCCGGAGACCCAGTACTTC.

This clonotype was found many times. The CDR3 region is CASSLDSNTGELFF. The CDR3 DNA sequence: TGTGCCAGCAGTCTGGACTCGAACACCGGGGAGCTGTTTTTT. The rearrangement links TRBV2 to TRBJ2-2; D perhaps matches TRBD2 (5 bases). This CDR3 comprises 14 residues. The germline gives CDR1 SNHLY, CDR2 FYNNEI. The ends were cut back, 5 bases at V and 0 bases at J, with 7 bases in the middle.

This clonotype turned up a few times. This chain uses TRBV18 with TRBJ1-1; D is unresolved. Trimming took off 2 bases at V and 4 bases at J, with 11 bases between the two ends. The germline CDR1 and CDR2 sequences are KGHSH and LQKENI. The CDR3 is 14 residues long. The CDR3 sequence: CASSPIELVTEAFF. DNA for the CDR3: TGTGCCAGCTCACCAATAGAATTAGTCACTGAAGCTTTCTTT.

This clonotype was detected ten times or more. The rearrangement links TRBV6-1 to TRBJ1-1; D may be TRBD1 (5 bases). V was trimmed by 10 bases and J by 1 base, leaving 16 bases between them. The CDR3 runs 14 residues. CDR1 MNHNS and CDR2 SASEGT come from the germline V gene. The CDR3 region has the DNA TGTGCCACCGAGGAAGAGGGGAGGAACACTGAAGCTTTCTTT. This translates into CATEEEGRNTEAFF.

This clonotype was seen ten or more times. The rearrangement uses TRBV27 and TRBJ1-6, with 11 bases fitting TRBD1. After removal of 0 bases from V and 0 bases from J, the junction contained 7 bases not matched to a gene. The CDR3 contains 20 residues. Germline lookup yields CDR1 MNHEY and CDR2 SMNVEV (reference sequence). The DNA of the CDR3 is TGTGCCAGCAGTTTATCGGGGACAGGGGGATTGAGCTCCTATAATTCACCCCTCCACTTT. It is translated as CASSLSGTGGLSSYNSPLHF.

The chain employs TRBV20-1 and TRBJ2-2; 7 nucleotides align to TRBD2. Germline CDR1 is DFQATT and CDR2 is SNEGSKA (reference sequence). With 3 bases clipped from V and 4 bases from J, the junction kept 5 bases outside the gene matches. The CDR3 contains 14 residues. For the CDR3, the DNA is TGCAGTGCTAGGGAGGCTAGCGGCACCGGGGAGCTGTTTTTT. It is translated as CSAREASGTGELFF.

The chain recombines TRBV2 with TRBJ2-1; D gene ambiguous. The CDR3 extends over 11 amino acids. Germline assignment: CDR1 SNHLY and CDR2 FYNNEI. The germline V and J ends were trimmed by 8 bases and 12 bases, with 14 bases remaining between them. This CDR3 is CASRPRIGQFF. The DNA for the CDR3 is TGTGCCAGCCGCCCTCGAATCGGGCAGTTCTTC.

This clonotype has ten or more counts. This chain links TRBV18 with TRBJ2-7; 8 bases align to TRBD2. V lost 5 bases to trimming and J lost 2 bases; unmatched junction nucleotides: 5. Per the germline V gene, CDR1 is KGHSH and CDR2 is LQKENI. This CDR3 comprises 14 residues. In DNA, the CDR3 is TGTGCCAGCTCAACTTCGGGACTAGCCTACGAGCAGTACTTC. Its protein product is CASSTSGLAYEQYF. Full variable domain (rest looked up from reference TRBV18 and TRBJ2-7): NAGVMQNPRHLVRRRGQEARLRCSPMKGHSHVYWYRQLPEEGLKFMVYLQKENIIDESGMPKERFSAEFPKEGPSILRIQQVVRGDSAAYFCASSTSGLAYEQYFGPGTRLTVT.

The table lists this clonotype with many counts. This chain's CDR3 is CASSLDTADTQYF. Written as DNA, the CDR3 is TGTGCCAGCAGCTTAGATACGGCAGATACGCAGTATTTT. This rearrangement joins TRBV11-3 to TRBJ2-3; D gene uncertain. V lost 0 bases and J 4 bases, leaving 5 bases between the germline ends. This CDR3 region has 13 residues. CDR1 is SGHNT, CDR2 YENEEA, per germline. The full variable domain, its missing parts supplied by reference TRBV11-3 and TRBJ2-3, is EAGVVQSPRYKIIEKKQPVAFWCNPISGHNTLYWYLQNLGQGPELLIRYENEEAVDDSQLPKDRFSAERLKGVDSTLKIQPAELGDSAVYLCASSLDTADTQYFGPGTRLTVL.

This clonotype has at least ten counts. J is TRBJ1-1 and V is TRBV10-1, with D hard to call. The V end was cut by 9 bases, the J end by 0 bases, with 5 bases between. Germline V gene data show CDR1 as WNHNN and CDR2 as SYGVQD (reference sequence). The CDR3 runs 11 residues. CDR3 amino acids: CASRLNTEAFF. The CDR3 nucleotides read TGCGCCAGTCGCTTGAACACTGAAGCTTTCTTT.